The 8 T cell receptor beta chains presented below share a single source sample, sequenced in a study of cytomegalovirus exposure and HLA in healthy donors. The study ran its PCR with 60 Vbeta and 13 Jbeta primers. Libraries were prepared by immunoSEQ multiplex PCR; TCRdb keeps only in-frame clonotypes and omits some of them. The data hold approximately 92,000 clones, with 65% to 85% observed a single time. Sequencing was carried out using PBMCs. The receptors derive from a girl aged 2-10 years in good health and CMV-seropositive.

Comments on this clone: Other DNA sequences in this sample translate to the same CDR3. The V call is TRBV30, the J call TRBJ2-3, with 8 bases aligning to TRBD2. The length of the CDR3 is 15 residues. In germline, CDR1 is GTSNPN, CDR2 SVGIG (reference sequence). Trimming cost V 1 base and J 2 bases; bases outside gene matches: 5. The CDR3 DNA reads TGTGCCTGGAGTGGGGGAGCGGGAGTCACAGATACGCAGTATTTT. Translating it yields CAWSGGAGVTDTQYF.

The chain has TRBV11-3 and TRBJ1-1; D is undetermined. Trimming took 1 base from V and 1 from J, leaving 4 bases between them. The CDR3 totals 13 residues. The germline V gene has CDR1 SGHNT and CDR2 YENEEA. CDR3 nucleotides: TGTGCCAGCAGCTTAGGCGGGAACACTGAAGCTTTCTTT. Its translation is CASSLGGNTEAFF. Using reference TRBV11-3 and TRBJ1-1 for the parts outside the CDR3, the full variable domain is EAGVVQSPRYKIIEKKQPVAFWCNPISGHNTLYWYLQNLGQGPELLIRYENEEAVDDSQLPKDRFSAERLKGVDSTLKIQPAELGDSAVYLCASSLGGNTEAFFGQGTRLTVV.

The CDR3 DNA is TGTGCCAGCAGCCCCCGGAGGGACTCCTACGAGCAGTACTTC. It yields the protein CASSPRRDSYEQYF. The rearrangement links TRBV7-9 to TRBJ2-7; D possibly corresponds to TRBD2 (6 bases). CDR3 size: 14 residues. Germline assignment: CDR1 SEHNR and CDR2 FQNEAQ (reference sequence). The V gene lost 5 bases and the J gene lost 0 bases, with 11 bases spanning the gap.

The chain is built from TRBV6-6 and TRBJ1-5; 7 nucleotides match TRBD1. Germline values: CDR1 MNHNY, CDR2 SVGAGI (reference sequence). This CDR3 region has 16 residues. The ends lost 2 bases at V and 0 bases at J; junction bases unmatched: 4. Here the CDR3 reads CASSYRDRDSNQPQHF. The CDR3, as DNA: TGTGCCAGCAGTTACAGGGACAGAGATAGCAATCAGCCCCAGCATTTT.

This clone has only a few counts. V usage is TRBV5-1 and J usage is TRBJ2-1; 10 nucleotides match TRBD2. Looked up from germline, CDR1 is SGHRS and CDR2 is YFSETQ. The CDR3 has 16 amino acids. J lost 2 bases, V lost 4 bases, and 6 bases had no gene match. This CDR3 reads CASSSLAGAAYNEQFF. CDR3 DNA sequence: TGCGCCAGCAGCAGCCTAGCGGGAGCAGCCTACAATGAGCAGTTCTTC.

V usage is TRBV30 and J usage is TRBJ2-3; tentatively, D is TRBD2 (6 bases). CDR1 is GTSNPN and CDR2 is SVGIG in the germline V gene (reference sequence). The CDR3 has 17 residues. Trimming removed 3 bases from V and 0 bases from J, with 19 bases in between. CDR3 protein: CAWRARAGPGSTDTQYF. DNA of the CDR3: TGTGCCTGGAGAGCCAGGGCGGGGCCGGGTAGCACAGATACGCAGTATTTT.

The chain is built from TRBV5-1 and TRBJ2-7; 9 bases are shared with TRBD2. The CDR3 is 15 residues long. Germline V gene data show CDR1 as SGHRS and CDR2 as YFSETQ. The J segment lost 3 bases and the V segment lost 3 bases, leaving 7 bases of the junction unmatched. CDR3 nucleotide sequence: TGCGCCAGCAGCTCATCGACTAGCGGAGGCTACGAGCAGTACTTC. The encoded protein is CASSSSTSGGYEQYF.

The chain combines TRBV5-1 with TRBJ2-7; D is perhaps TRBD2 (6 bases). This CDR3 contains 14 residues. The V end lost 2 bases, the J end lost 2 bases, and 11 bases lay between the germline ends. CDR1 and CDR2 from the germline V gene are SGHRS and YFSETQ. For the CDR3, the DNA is TGCGCCAGCAGCTTAAGCGGGCCCCCCTACGAGCAGTACTTC. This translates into CASSLSGPPYEQYF.